These 27 T cell receptor beta chains were all obtained from the same sample, sequenced in a study of blood T cell repertoires in COVID-19. The table came from immunoSEQ multiplex PCR; TCRdb's copy has only in-frame clones and leaves some out. Here the sample spans about 250,000 clones, approximately 90% being singletons. The source material was PBMCs or T cells enriched from blood (not recorded which). The receptors derive from a man between 40 and 49 years old who had recovered from COVID-19.

This clone was seen more than once but under ten times. The V and J genes are TRBV4-1 and TRBJ1-2; D is unresolved. V was trimmed by 4 bases and J by 7 bases, leaving 16 bases between them. The CDR3 length is 14 residues. Germline V gene data show CDR1 as MGHRA and CDR2 as YSYEKL. The CDR3 protein is CASSPESLSSGYTF. In nucleotides, the CDR3 is TGCGCCAGCAGCCCCGAAAGTTTAAGTAGTGGCTACACCTTC.

This chain joins TRBV6-4 and TRBJ2-6; no definite D call. Germline loops: CDR1 MRHNA, CDR2 SNTAGT. This CDR3 region has 16 residues. V gave up 0 bases and J gave up 0 bases, with 6 bases separating them. The CDR3 sequence is CASSDSESSGANVLTF. CDR3 coding DNA: TGTGCCAGCAGTGACTCTGAGAGCTCTGGGGCCAACGTCCTGACTTTC.

The gene calls are TRBV3-1 (or the pseudogene TRBV3-2) and TRBJ1-4; D gene ambiguous. CDR1 is LGHDT, CDR2 YNNKEL, per germline (reference sequence). The ends were cut back, 0 bases at V and 11 bases at J, with 13 bases in the middle. CDR3 length: 14 residues. CDR3 sequence reads: CASSQDFSVSKLFF. The CDR3 DNA reads TGTGCCAGCAGCCAAGATTTTTCGGTGTCGAAACTGTTTTTT.

CDR3 residues: CASSSGWGNTIYF. In nucleotides, the CDR3 is TGTGCCAGCAGTTCAGGGTGGGGAAACACCATATATTTT. The chain recombines TRBV2 with TRBJ1-3, with D possibly TRBD1 on 5 matching bases. Between the trimmed V and J ends, which lost 5 bases and 4 bases, there was a span of 9 bases. The CDR3 runs to 13 residues. In germline, CDR1 is SNHLY, CDR2 FYNNEI.

J is TRBJ2-1 and V is TRBV7-2; 8 bases map to TRBD2. Germline loops: CDR1 SGHTA, CDR2 FQGNSA. The V gene end was trimmed by 5 bases and the J gene end by 3 bases; junction bases not matched to a gene: 6. The length of the CDR3 is 15 residues. The CDR3 reads CASSHQRGRYNEQFF. In DNA, the CDR3 is TGTGCCAGCAGCCACCAGCGGGGGCGCTACAATGAGCAGTTCTTC.

Only one count was recorded for this clone. The chain carries TRBV4-3 and TRBJ2-4, with TRBD1 identical over 11 bases. The germline CDR1 and CDR2 sequences are LGHNA and YSLEER. V trimming: 2 bases; J trimming: 6 bases; junction bases outside the gene matches: 6. This CDR3 is 16 amino acids long. The CDR3 sequence: CASSQSGTGGGNIQYF. The CDR3 DNA reads TGCGCCAGCAGCCAATCCGGGACAGGGGGAGGAAACATTCAGTACTTC.

The chain uses TRBV18 and TRBJ2-1, with TRBD1 matching over 9 bases. The V and J ends lost 4 bases and 1 base, in that order; junction bases with no gene match: 5. Germline values: CDR1 KGHSH, CDR2 LQKENI. This CDR3 has 16 residues. The DNA for the CDR3 is TGTGCCAGCTCACGAGACAGGGGGAATTCCTACAATGAGCAGTTCTTC. It yields the protein CASSRDRGNSYNEQFF.

The V call is TRBV9, the J call TRBJ1-1; TRBD1 is a possible D gene (6 bases). V lost 4 bases and J lost 4, with 11 bases in between. Per the germline V gene, CDR1 is SGDLS and CDR2 is YYNGEE. The CDR3 sequence is 13 residues long. In nucleotides, the CDR3 is TGTGCCAGCAGCCCCGCAGGGGCCACTGAAGCTTTCTTT. As protein: CASSPAGATEAFF. Filled out from reference TRBV9 and TRBJ1-1, the complete variable domain reads DSGVTQTPKHLITATGQRVTLRCSPRSGDLSVYWYQQSLDQGLQFLIQYYNGEERAKGNILERFSAQQFPDLHSELNLSSLELGDSALYFCASSPAGATEAFFGQGTRLTVV.

V is TRBV29-1 and J is TRBJ1-1, with D maybe TRBD1 (5 bases). CDR3 length: 14 residues. The ends were cut back, 5 bases at V and 1 base at J, with 14 bases in the middle. Germline V gene data show CDR1 as SQVTM and CDR2 as ANQGSEA. This CDR3 is CSVPKPGKNTEAFF. The CDR3 DNA follows: TGCAGCGTTCCCAAGCCAGGGAAGAACACTGAAGCTTTCTTT.

This chain uses TRBV5-4 with TRBJ2-5, with TRBD2 matching over 16 bases. V trimming: 2 bases; J trimming: 2 bases; junction bases outside the gene matches: 9. Germline CDR1 and CDR2: SGHNT and YYREEE (reference sequence). This CDR3 is built from 19 residues. The CDR3 is CASSLSQGLAGGTQETQYF. CDR3 in DNA: TGTGCCAGCAGCTTATCCCAGGGACTAGCGGGGGGGACACAAGAGACCCAGTACTTC.

This chain connects TRBV6-1 to TRBJ2-5; a weak D match, TRBD2 (6 bases). V dropped 6 bases and J dropped 1 base, with 12 bases sitting between them. Germline values: CDR1 MNHNS, CDR2 SASEGT. The CDR3 covers 14 residues. The DNA of the CDR3 is TGTGCCAGCAGCCGGGACTTCCTCCAAGAGACCCAGTACTTC. Translation gives CASSRDFLQETQYF.

The chain joins TRBV7-2 to TRBJ1-5; 7 bases fit TRBD1. There are 17 residues in the CDR3. The V gene end was trimmed by 0 bases and the J gene end by 6 bases; junction bases not matched to a gene: 11. Germline-derived CDR1 and CDR2 are SGHTA and FQGNSA. This CDR3 reads CASSLAAGGLDGQPQHF. The CDR3 nucleotides read TGTGCCAGCAGCTTAGCGGCAGGGGGTTTGGACGGTCAGCCCCAGCATTTT.

The chain employs TRBV27 and TRBJ2-2; 7 bases line up with TRBD2. The CDR3 has 15 residues. V dropped 5 bases and J dropped 2; count of bases not matched to a gene: 5. The germline gives CDR1 MNHEY, CDR2 SMNVEV (reference sequence). CDR3 DNA: TGTGCCAGCAGTAGGCTAGCGGTCAACACCGGGGAGCTGTTTTTT. It is translated as CASSRLAVNTGELFF.

This chain connects TRBV5-4 to TRBJ2-1; maybe TRBD2 (6 bases). The CDR3 spans 16 residues. The germline V and J ends were trimmed by 4 bases and 0 bases, with 14 bases remaining between them. Germline V gene lookup returns CDR1 SGHNT and CDR2 YYREEE (reference sequence). The CDR3 nucleotides read TGTGCCAGCAGCCTCGGCGGGGCCAGCTCCTACAATGAGCAGTTCTTC. It codes for CASSLGGASSYNEQFF.

The chain is built from TRBV12-3 or TRBV12-4 and TRBJ1-2; no clear D gene. The CDR3 extends over 12 amino acids. Trimming removed 1 base from V and 5 bases from J, with 5 bases in between. Here the CDR3 reads CASSLVGYGYTF. The DNA for the CDR3 is TGTGCCAGCAGTTTAGTCGGGTATGGCTACACCTTC.

This clone was picked up a small number of times. V usage is TRBV29-1 and J usage is TRBJ2-7; D call uncertain. Looked up from germline, CDR1 is SQVTM and CDR2 is ANQGSEA. The V gene lost 1 base and the J gene lost 0 bases, with 4 bases spanning the gap. This CDR3 has 12 amino acids. The CDR3 sequence is CSVEASSYEQYF. CDR3 sequence (DNA): TGCAGCGTTGAAGCCAGCTCCTACGAGCAGTACTTC.

V usage is TRBV7-3 and J usage is TRBJ1-2; 9 bases are shared with TRBD1. This CDR3 comprises 15 residues. The ends lost 3 bases at V and 2 bases at J; junction bases unmatched: 4. Looked up from germline, CDR1 is SGHTA and CDR2 is FQGTGA. CDR3 residues: CASSFTGGSNYGYTF. The CDR3 nucleotides read TGTGCCAGCAGCTTTACAGGGGGCAGCAACTATGGCTACACCTTC.

This rearrangement joins TRBV29-1 to TRBJ1-2; 8 bases fit TRBD1. The V and J ends lost 8 bases and 5 bases, in that order; junction bases with no gene match: 16. Germline lookup yields CDR1 SQVTM and CDR2 ANQGSEA. This CDR3 contains 15 residues. For the CDR3, the DNA is TGCAGCACCCTCGGGCAGGGGGCGAAAACTTATGGCTACACCTTC. Its protein product is CSTLGQGAKTYGYTF.

The gene calls are TRBV7-2 and TRBJ1-1, with TRBD1 identical over 7 bases. V gave up 4 bases and J gave up 7 bases; unmatched junction bases: 9. There are 14 residues in the CDR3. Germline CDR1 SGHTA, CDR2 FQGNSA. The CDR3 DNA follows: TGTGCCAGCAGCTCTGCTGACAGGGCTGATGAAGCTTTCTTT. Residues: CASSSADRADEAFF.

V is TRBV2 and J is TRBJ2-1; 9 nucleotides match TRBD2. Germline assignment: CDR1 SNHLY and CDR2 FYNNEI. The ends lost 4 bases at V and 6 bases at J; junction bases unmatched: 7. This CDR3 region has 15 residues. CDR3 coding DNA: TGTGCCAGCAGTGTGGGGACTAGCCTTCGCAATGAGCAGTTCTTC. Translation: CASSVGTSLRNEQFF.

This clone appeared once. The chain uses TRBV7-9 and TRBJ2-1; D unresolved. The CDR3 extends over 12 amino acids. CDR1 SEHNR and CDR2 FQNEAQ come from the germline V gene (reference sequence). V was pared by 5 bases and J by 8 bases, with 10 bases between. CDR3 sequence (DNA): TGTGCCAGCAGCCAGACTGCCTATGAGCAGTTCTTC. This gives the protein CASSQTAYEQFF. Combining the CDR3 with reference TRBV7-9 and TRBJ2-1 gives the whole variable domain DTGVSQNPRHKITKRGQNVTFRCDPISEHNRLYWYRQTLGQGPEFLTYFQNEAQLEKSRLLSDRFSAERPKGSFSTLEIQRTEQGDSAMYLCASSQTAYEQFFGPGTRLTVL.

A single count supports this clone. CDR3 DNA sequence: TGCGCCAGCAGCCAGAGGGCAGGGGGCTTTGACGAGCAGTACTTC. Protein sequence: CASSQRAGGFDEQYF. The V gene is TRBV4-1, the J gene TRBJ2-7, with TRBD1 identical over 8 bases. Trimming cost V 3 bases and J 5 bases; bases outside gene matches: 9. The CDR3 is 15 amino acids. CDR1 and CDR2 (germline): MGHRA, YSYEKL.

J is TRBJ1-2 and V is TRBV27, with TRBD1 as a possible D gene (5 bases). The germline V gene encodes CDR1 MNHEY and CDR2 SMNVEV (reference sequence). This CDR3 comprises 14 residues. V gave up 0 bases and J gave up 4 bases, with 9 bases separating them. CDR3 sequence reads: CASSLSPGIYGYTF. The CDR3, as DNA: TGTGCCAGCAGTTTATCCCCAGGGATCTATGGCTACACCTTC.

The chain links TRBV5-8 to TRBJ1-4; TRBD1 agrees at 7 bases. V shed 5 bases and J 7 bases; nucleotides not matched to a gene: 17. CDR3 length equals 17 residues. Germline CDR1 SGHTS, CDR2 YDEGEE. CDR3 bases: TGTGCCAGCAGGCGAAGGGGTGAATCCGAGGGGGCTGAAAAACTGTTTTTT. Amino acids: CASRRRGESEGAEKLFF.

V usage is TRBV6-2 or TRBV6-3 and J usage is TRBJ2-5; TRBD2 is a possible D gene (6 bases). The germline CDR1 and CDR2 sequences are MNHEY and SVGEGT. The length of the CDR3 is 14 residues. V was cut by 6 bases and J by 2 bases, with 13 bases left in between. The chain's CDR3 is CASSNGAGQETQYF. CDR3 nucleotides: TGTGCCAGCAGCAACGGCGCGGGACAAGAGACCCAGTACTTC.

The chain uses TRBV12-2 and TRBJ2-2; the DNA was not used to check the table's D call, TRBD2. TRBV12-2 is marked as a pseudogene. This CDR3 contains 15 residues. The CDR3 is CASRSRYLNTGELFF. In DNA form, the CDR3 reads TGTGCAAGTCGCTCTCGCTACCTCAACACCGGGGAGCTGTTTTTT.

This chain's CDR3 is CASSPDRSRNSPLHF. CDR3 DNA sequence: TGTGCCAGCAGTCCGGACAGGTCACGGAATTCACCCCTCCACTTT. The chain uses TRBV5-4 and TRBJ1-6, with 7 bases lining up with TRBD1. The CDR3 loop spans 15 amino acids. The V gene end was trimmed by 5 bases and the J gene end by 7 bases; junction bases not matched to a gene: 9. In germline, CDR1 is SGHNT, CDR2 YYREEE (reference sequence).